This entry lists 26 T cell receptor beta chains sequenced from one sample in a study of blood T cell repertoires in COVID-19. The repertoire was sequenced with immunoSEQ multiplex PCR; TCRdb's copy has only in-frame clones and lacks some. The data show around 200,000 clones, around four fifths seen once. The sequencing sample was made of PBMCs or T cells enriched from blood (not recorded which). All receptors derive from a man aged 35 to 55 who had recovered from COVID-19.

The chain couples TRBV11-2 to TRBJ1-1, with unresolved D. The CDR3 spans 13 residues. Germline V gene sequence: CDR1 SGHAT, CDR2 FQNNGV. Trimming cost V 1 base and J 1 base, with 4 bases left between them. The CDR3 DNA is TGTGCCAGCAGCTTAGTACAGAACACTGAAGCTTTCTTT. Translated, it gives CASSLVQNTEAFF.

This clone was observed a single time. The sample has other DNA sequences that encode this CDR3 too. The CDR3 protein is CASSFPSNEQFF. In nucleotides, the CDR3 is TGCGCCAGCAGCTTTCCCAGCAATGAGCAGTTCTTC. The chain combines TRBV5-1 with TRBJ2-1, with D uncertain. Trimming took off 2 bases at V and 6 bases at J, with 6 bases between the two ends. CDR1 is SGHRS, CDR2 YFSETQ, per germline. CDR3 length equals 12 residues.

The rearrangement joins TRBV27 to TRBJ1-5, with D maybe TRBD1 (5 bases). The CDR3 has 17 amino acids. CDR1 MNHEY and CDR2 SMNVEV come from the germline V gene (reference sequence). V was cut by 6 bases and J by 4 bases, with 22 bases left in between. This CDR3 is CASRRGFLGGENQPQHF. DNA of the CDR3: TGTGCCAGCAGACGAGGCTTCCTGGGGGGGGAAAATCAGCCCCAGCATTTT.

The V gene is TRBV5-1, the J gene TRBJ2-3; 11 positions match TRBD2. J was trimmed by 2 bases and V by 0 bases; bases with no gene match: 5. The germline V gene encodes CDR1 SGHRS and CDR2 YFSETQ. The CDR3 is 17 residues long. CDR3 protein: CASSLAIAGGNTDTQYF. As DNA, the CDR3 is TGCGCCAGCAGCTTGGCCATAGCGGGGGGGAACACAGATACGCAGTATTTT. The variable domain in full, with the rest retrieved from reference TRBV5-1 and TRBJ2-3, is KAGVTQTPRYLIKTRGQQVTLSCSPISGHRSVSWYQQTPGQGLQFLFEYFSETQRNKGNFPGRFSGRQFSNSRSEMNVSTLELGDSALYLCASSLAIAGGNTDTQYFGPGTRLTVL.

This chain joins TRBV9 and TRBJ2-7, with unresolved D. V was clipped by 1 base and J by 2 bases, with 10 bases between them. This CDR3 comprises 14 residues. Germline V gene lookup returns CDR1 SGDLS and CDR2 YYNGEE. CDR3: CASSVSVGTYEQYF. As DNA, the CDR3 is TGTGCCAGCAGCGTATCTGTCGGTACCTACGAGCAGTACTTC.

This chain connects TRBV5-1 to TRBJ2-2; no reliable D call. CDR3 length equals 16 residues. V was shortened by 5 bases and J by 0 bases, with 14 bases between the two germline ends. The V gene's germline CDR1 is SGHRS and CDR2 YFSETQ. As DNA, the CDR3 is TGCGCCAGCAGACTTGGTGGTTACGCGAACACCGGGGAGCTGTTTTTT. Protein: CASRLGGYANTGELFF.

This clone was picked up a small number of times. V gene TRBV7-9 combines with J gene TRBJ2-3; 8 positions match TRBD2. Unmatched junction bases numbered 14, after V lost 5 bases and J lost 4 bases. Per the germline V gene, CDR1 is SEHNR and CDR2 is FQNEAQ (reference sequence). CDR3 size: 17 residues. The chain's CDR3 is CASSPSKLTGLADTQYF. The CDR3 DNA sequence: TGTGCCAGCAGCCCTTCGAAACTTACGGGACTAGCAGATACGCAGTATTTT.

The rearrangement joins TRBV4-1 to TRBJ2-1; 12 nucleotides agree with TRBD2. This CDR3 has 16 residues. V lost 0 bases and J lost 14; bases outside the gene matches: 11. Germline assignment: CDR1 MGHRA and CDR2 YSYEKL. CDR3 region: CASSQESSSGGAGEFF. The CDR3 region has the DNA TGCGCCAGCAGCCAAGAATCGTCTAGCGGGGGGGCCGGAGAGTTCTTC.

The table lists this clone with a few counts. This rearrangement joins TRBV3-1 (or the pseudogene TRBV3-2) to TRBJ1-2, with D maybe TRBD1 (5 bases). Per germline, CDR1 LGHDT and CDR2 YNNKEL (reference sequence). Trimming shortened V by 4 bases and J by 8 bases, and 14 bases separated the two germline ends. The CDR3 consists of 13 residues. This CDR3 is CASSRLGQGGYTF. CDR3 DNA: TGTGCCAGCAGCCGCCTTGGGCAGGGAGGCTACACCTTC.

This chain joins TRBV27 and TRBJ2-6; D remains unclear. V gave up 6 bases and J gave up 0 bases, with 9 bases separating them. Per germline, CDR1 MNHEY and CDR2 SMNVEV (reference sequence). The CDR3 spans 15 residues. The CDR3 here is CASRAPSSGANVLTF. DNA for the CDR3: TGTGCCAGCAGGGCTCCCAGCTCTGGGGCCAACGTCCTGACTTTC.

The rearrangement links TRBV19 to TRBJ2-1, with TRBD1 matching 7 bases. Germline V gene sequence: CDR1 LNHDA, CDR2 SQIVND (reference sequence). The CDR3 is made up of 14 amino acids. Trimming removed 8 bases from V and 5 bases from J; junction bases left unmatched: 9. The CDR3 DNA follows: TGTGCCAGTGGTCCGGGACAGAGACACAATGAGCAGTTCTTC. It specifies CASGPGQRHNEQFF.

This CDR3 is CASNELGQYTGELFF. DNA of the CDR3: TGTGCCAGCAACGAACTGGGACAATACACCGGGGAGCTGTTTTTT. The J gene is TRBJ2-2, the V gene TRBV7-9, with D perhaps matching TRBD1 (6 bases). CDR3 length: 15 residues. V was clipped by 7 bases and J by 3 bases, with 15 bases between them. In germline, CDR1 is SEHNR, CDR2 FQNEAQ (reference sequence).

The rearrangement uses TRBV27 and TRBJ2-3; D is possibly TRBD2 (7 bases). Trimming left V 2 bases short and J 8 bases short, with 23 bases between. This CDR3 contains 17 residues. CDR1 is MNHEY, CDR2 SMNVEV, per germline (reference sequence). The CDR3 region is CASSLGSAGRGYGTQYF. CDR3 DNA: TGTGCCAGCAGTTTAGGGTCGGCAGGGAGGGGGTATGGTACGCAGTATTTT.

The V call is TRBV2, the J call TRBJ1-6; TRBD1 is a possible D gene (6 bases). Germline-derived CDR1 and CDR2 are SNHLY and FYNNEI. The ends were cut back, 7 bases at V and 6 bases at J, with 13 bases in the middle. The CDR3 is 14 amino acids. Here the CDR3 reads CASIRAGANSPLHF. The CDR3 region has the DNA TGTGCCAGCATACGGGCAGGGGCTAATTCACCCCTCCACTTT.

As DNA, the CDR3 is TGTGCCATCAGCAACCCGGACAGGGGGCAGGAGACCCAGTACTTC. Encoded protein: CAISNPDRGQETQYF. This sequence joins TRBV10-3 and TRBJ2-5; 11 bases fit TRBD1. The germline CDR1 and CDR2 sequences are ENHRY and SYGVKD. This CDR3 is 15 amino acids long. The V gene end was trimmed by 6 bases and the J gene end by 5 bases; junction bases not matched to a gene: 8.

The chain combines TRBV30 with TRBJ1-6; 7 bases agree with TRBD1. This CDR3 is 18 amino acids long. Germline CDR1 is GTSNPN and CDR2 is SVGIG (reference sequence). The V gene end was trimmed by 0 bases and the J gene end by 8 bases; junction bases not matched to a gene: 16. CDR3 region: CAWSVGGTGRSGHSPLHF. CDR3 DNA: TGTGCCTGGAGTGTAGGGGGCACGGGACGGAGCGGTCATTCACCCCTCCACTTT.

The gene calls are TRBV28 and TRBJ2-2; unclear D gene. Germline V lookup: CDR1 MDHEN, CDR2 SYDVKM. The CDR3 sequence is 11 residues long. V was trimmed by 8 bases and J by 7 bases, leaving 8 bases between them. The CDR3 is CASRSNGELFF. The CDR3 region has the DNA TGTGCCAGCCGATCTAACGGGGAGCTGTTTTTT. The full variable domain, completed using reference TRBV28 and TRBJ2-2, is DVKVTQSSRYLVKRTGEKVFLECVQDMDHENMFWYRQDPGLGLRLIYFSYDVKMKEKGDIPEGYSVSREKKERFSLILESASTNQTSMYLCASRSNGELFFGEGSRLTVL.

The V call is TRBV6-9, the J call TRBJ1-1; 10 bases align to TRBD1. V was clipped by 8 bases and J by 2 bases; unmatched bases: 14. The CDR3 covers 17 residues. Germline assignment: CDR1 MNHGY and CDR2 SVAAGI. The CDR3, as DNA: TGTGCCAGCTATATTCGTCGGACAGGGGGGAGAAACACTGAAGCTTTCTTT. Translating it yields CASYIRRTGGRNTEAFF.

The CDR3 is CASNNGNTEAFF. In DNA, the CDR3 is TGTGCCAGCAACAATGGGAACACTGAAGCTTTCTTT. The V gene is TRBV4-2, the J gene TRBJ1-1; D is undetermined. The CDR3 is made up of 12 amino acids. Trimming pared 7 bases from V and 1 base from J, leaving 7 bases between. Germline assignment: CDR1 LGHNA and CDR2 YNFKEQ.

The rearrangement links TRBV18 to TRBJ1-1, with TRBD1 matching over 7 bases. The V gene end was trimmed by 6 bases and the J gene end by 1 base; junction bases not matched to a gene: 5. CDR1 is KGHSH, CDR2 LQKENI, per germline. This CDR3 has 14 residues. The CDR3 is CASSHTGENTEAFF. The CDR3 bases are TGTGCCAGCTCTCATACAGGGGAGAACACTGAAGCTTTCTTT.

J is TRBJ2-5 and V is TRBV11-2; 11 nucleotides match TRBD2. This CDR3 is 16 amino acids long. Germline V lookup: CDR1 SGHAT, CDR2 FQNNGV. Trimming removed 1 base from V and 5 bases from J; junction bases left unmatched: 6. The CDR3 nucleotides are TGTGCCAGCAGCTTAGGAGGTAGCGGGAGGGTGGAGACCCAGTACTTC. Its translation is CASSLGGSGRVETQYF.

About this clone: Within the sample, other DNA sequences also encode this same CDR3. The chain uses TRBV3-1 (or the pseudogene TRBV3-2) and TRBJ1-6; no reliable D call. V gave up 1 base and J gave up 7 bases, with 5 bases separating them. This CDR3 spans 13 amino acids. CDR1 and CDR2 (germline): LGHDT, YNNKEL (reference sequence). CDR3 sequence: CASSQGANSPLHF. The CDR3 nucleotides are TGTGCCAGCAGCCAAGGTGCGAATTCACCCCTCCACTTT.

This clone was detected once. This sequence joins TRBV11-2 and TRBJ1-3; D is ambiguous. CDR3 length: 16 amino acids. V was trimmed by 5 bases and J by 4 bases, leaving 18 bases between them. Germline loops: CDR1 SGHAT, CDR2 FQNNGV. CDR3 sequence reads: CASSHLVGVIGNTIYF. The CDR3 DNA reads TGTGCCAGCAGCCATCTTGTCGGAGTTATAGGAAACACCATATATTTT.

V is TRBV4-1 and J is TRBJ2-5; 14 positions match TRBD2. The V gene's germline CDR1 is MGHRA and CDR2 YSYEKL. Losses at the gene ends were 2 bases for V and 0 bases for J; bases not matched to a gene: 11. CDR3 length: 20 residues. CDR3 coding DNA: TGCGCCAGCAGCCAAATTATAGGGACTAGCGGGAGAAGGTACCAAGAGACCCAGTACTTC. Its protein is CASSQIIGTSGRRYQETQYF.

The chain is built from TRBV28 and TRBJ1-4; D gene ambiguous. Germline CDR1 MDHEN, CDR2 SYDVKM. This CDR3 has 15 residues. V was cut by 6 bases and J by 3 bases, with 14 bases left in between. CDR3 residues: CASRINREANEKLFF. DNA of the CDR3: TGTGCCAGCAGAATTAATAGAGAGGCTAATGAAAAACTGTTTTTT.

This clone showed up just once. The chain links TRBV28 to TRBJ1-4; the D gene is possibly TRBD1 (5 bases). Germline-derived CDR1 and CDR2 are MDHEN and SYDVKM. This CDR3 region has 15 residues. V was pared by 3 bases and J by 5 bases, with 13 bases between. This CDR3 is CASSFGGRLNEKLFF. Here the CDR3 DNA reads TGTGCCAGCAGTTTCGGGGGTCGGTTAAATGAAAAACTGTTTTTT.